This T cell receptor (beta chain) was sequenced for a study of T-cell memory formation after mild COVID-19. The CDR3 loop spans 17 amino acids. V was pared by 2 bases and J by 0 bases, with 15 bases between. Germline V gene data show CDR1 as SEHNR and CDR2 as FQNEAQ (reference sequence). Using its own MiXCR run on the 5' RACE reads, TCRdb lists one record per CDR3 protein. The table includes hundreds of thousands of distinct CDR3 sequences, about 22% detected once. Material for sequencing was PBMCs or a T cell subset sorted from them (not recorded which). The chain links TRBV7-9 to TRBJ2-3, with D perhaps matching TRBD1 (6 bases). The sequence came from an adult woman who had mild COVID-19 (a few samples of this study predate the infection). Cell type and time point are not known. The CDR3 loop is CASSLNQQGPSTDTQYF. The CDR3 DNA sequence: TGTGCCAGCAGCTTAAACCAACAGGGCCCCAGCACAGATACGCAGTATTTT.